The subject of this entry is one TCR beta chain. No antigen is known for it. This sample was included in a study of T-cell memory formation after mild COVID-19. For the study at large: Most TCR clusters belonged to a single donor.

Whole-study results and caveats: Contracting clones from day 15 to 85 showed balanced CD4/CD8; later expanders favored CD4+. Researchers found some responding clones in pre-infection memory, a sign that cross-reactive memory joined.

TCRdb independently ran MiXCR on the 5' RACE reads; one entry per CDR3 protein. The repertoire holds about 250,000 distinct CDR3 sequences, with 15% as singletons. Material: PBMCs or a T cell subset sorted from them (not recorded which). The sequence was collected from an adult woman who had mild COVID-19 (a few samples of this study predate the infection). Cell type and time point are not known.

The CDR3 bases are TGTGCCAGCAGGCGGCGGGAGATCAACACTGAAGCTTTCTTT. Protein product: CASRRREINTEAFF. The chain uses TRBV12-3 or TRBV12-4 and TRBJ1-1; D not certain. Trimming shortened V by 6 bases and J by 2 bases, and 13 bases separated the two germline ends. The length of the CDR3 is 14 residues.